Listed here is a single TCR beta chain. With V trimmed by 5 bases and J by 8 bases, 6 bases remained unmatched. The CDR3 has 14 amino acids. Germline values: CDR1 MNHEY, CDR2 SVGAGI. This entry is derived from a study of T cells in localized non-small cell lung cancer. Data came from immunoSEQ multiplex PCR; TCRdb stores just in-frame clones and leaves some out. The profile shows 40,000 to 65,000 clones, roughly 84% of them singletons. The receptor comes from a man between 40 and 69 years old with stage III lung adenocarcinoma. This chain links TRBV6-5 with TRBJ1-6, with 7 bases fitting TRBD1. The sequenced sample was peripheral blood mononuclear cells, obtained before any cancer treatment. DNA for the CDR3: TGTGCCAGCAGTCAGTTACAGGGGCATTCACCCCTCCACTTT. Protein sequence: CASSQLQGHSPLHF.